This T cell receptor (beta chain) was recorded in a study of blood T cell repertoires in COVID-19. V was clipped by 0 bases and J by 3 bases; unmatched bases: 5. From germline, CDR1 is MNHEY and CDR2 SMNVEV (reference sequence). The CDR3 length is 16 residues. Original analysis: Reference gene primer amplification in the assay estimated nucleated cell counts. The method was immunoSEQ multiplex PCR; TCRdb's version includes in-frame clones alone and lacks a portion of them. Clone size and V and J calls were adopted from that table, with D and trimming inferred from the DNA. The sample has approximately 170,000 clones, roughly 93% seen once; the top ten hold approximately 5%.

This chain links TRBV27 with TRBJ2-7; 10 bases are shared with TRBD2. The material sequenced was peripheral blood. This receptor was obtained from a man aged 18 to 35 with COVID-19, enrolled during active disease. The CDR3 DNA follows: TGTGCCAGCAGTTTATCGTCTAGCGGGAGTGGCTACGAGCAGTACTTC. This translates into CASSLSSSGSGYEQYF.